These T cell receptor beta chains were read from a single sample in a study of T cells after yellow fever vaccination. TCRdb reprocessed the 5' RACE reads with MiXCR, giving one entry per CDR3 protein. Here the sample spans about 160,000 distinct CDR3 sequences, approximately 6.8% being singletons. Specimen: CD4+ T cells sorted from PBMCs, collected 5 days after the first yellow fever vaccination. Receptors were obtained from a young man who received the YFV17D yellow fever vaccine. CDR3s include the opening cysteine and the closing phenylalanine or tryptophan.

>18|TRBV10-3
CAISVSGGGSWTDTEAFF
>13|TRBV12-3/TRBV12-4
CASTRGQGASRDF
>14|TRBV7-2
CASSSQTNTGELFF
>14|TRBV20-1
CSARRDHSYNEQFF
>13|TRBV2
CASSQQEVQPQHF
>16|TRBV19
CASSIGSGGSSYEQYF
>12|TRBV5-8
CARIRGTGELFF
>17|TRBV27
CASSLFRRGAGNTEAFF
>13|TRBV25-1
CASQRADNEKLFF
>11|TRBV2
CATQGVGPQFF
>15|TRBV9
CASSVASSYNSPLHF
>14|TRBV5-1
CASSKDRGPTEAFF
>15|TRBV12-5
CATSEQGRRNTEAFF
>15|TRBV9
CASSVRGGGGEKLFF
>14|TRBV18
CASSPVGGIETQYF
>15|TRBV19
CASSTEQGNDSPLHF
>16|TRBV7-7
CASSPRAGLAGDTQYF
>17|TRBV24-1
CATSETSLKDPWGELFF
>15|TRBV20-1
CSARVQGRFNQPQHF
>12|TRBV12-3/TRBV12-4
CASSFQGLKLFF
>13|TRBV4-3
CASSQDHGPAQYF
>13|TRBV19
CASSTGVRKTQYF
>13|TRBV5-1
CASRDRGREGYTF
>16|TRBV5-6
CASSLAPSGGYYEQYF
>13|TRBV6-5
CASSYNREGGYTF
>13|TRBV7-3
CASSMTLTGELFF
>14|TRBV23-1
CASSRWGNTGELFF
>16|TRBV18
CASSPRSGLNTDTQYF
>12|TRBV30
CAWSFVRETQYF
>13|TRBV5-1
CASSLDVSGGYTF
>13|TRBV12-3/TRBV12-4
CASRPRGGNEQFF
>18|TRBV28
CASSVLQRGYHEEETQYF
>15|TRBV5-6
CASRMRTGYTDTQYF
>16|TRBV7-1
CASSQTGGNLGNTIYF
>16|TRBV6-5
CASSYSTHSGANVLTF
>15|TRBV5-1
CASSQQAGSYNEQFF
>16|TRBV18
CASSLSGQEAYNEQFF
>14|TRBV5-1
CASHGGGSQETQYF
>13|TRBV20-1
CSARSGGHQPQHF
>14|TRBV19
CASSNPDRPSGYTF
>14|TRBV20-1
CSARDWISGNTIYF